A single sample gave rise to the 28 T cell receptor beta chains below, sequenced in a study of cytomegalovirus exposure and HLA in healthy donors (dated by TCRdb to the late 2010s). Libraries were prepared through the immunoSEQ multiplex PCR assay. For the multiplex PCR, a mixture combining 60 forward primers for TCR Vbeta segments and 13 reverse primers for TCR Jbeta segments was used. Imported from immuneACCESS, the table was reduced by TCRdb to in-frame sequences with V and J called. These copies leave out some clones; in studies compared against another copy, an unresolved V gene accounts for under half, and the cause of the remainder is not known. The sample profile shows about 150,000 clones; roughly 77% of them were found once. The top ten constitute 3.5% to 5% of the sample. Sample: PBMCs. Receptors were obtained from a male donor in good health and CMV-seronegative.

The gene calls are TRBV6-6 and TRBJ2-3; possible D gene TRBD2, 6 bases. The CDR3 has 12 residues. V dropped 5 bases and J dropped 9 bases, with 12 bases sitting between them. Germline V gene lookup returns CDR1 MNHNY and CDR2 SVGAGI (reference sequence). The DNA for the CDR3 is TGTGCCAGCAGTCTAAGGGAGGCGACGCAGTATTTT. It yields the protein CASSLREATQYF.

The V gene is TRBV19, the J gene TRBJ2-1; D is perhaps TRBD2 (6 bases). The germline V gene encodes CDR1 LNHDA and CDR2 SQIVND (reference sequence). The V gene lost 3 bases and the J gene lost 3 bases, with 12 bases spanning the gap. The CDR3 runs to 15 residues. The CDR3 here is CASSIRAGYYNEQFF. DNA of the CDR3: TGTGCCAGTAGTATTAGAGCGGGTTACTACAATGAGCAGTTCTTC.

This clone was picked up a small number of times. The chain combines TRBV27 with TRBJ1-1; D unclear. Trimming stripped 8 bases from V and 2 bases from J, with 18 bases between. The CDR3 runs to 15 residues. Germline V gives CDR1 MNHEY, CDR2 SMNVEV (reference sequence). CDR3 protein: CASGPGSRPNTEAFF. The DNA for the CDR3 is TGTGCCAGCGGGCCCGGCTCCAGGCCCAACACTGAAGCTTTCTTT.

The rearrangement joins TRBV28 to TRBJ2-5; possibly TRBD2 for D (5 bases). Judging by the DNA end, TRBJ2-7 fits better; the J call may be wrong. This CDR3 region has 11 residues. Germline CDR1 and CDR2: MDHEN and SYDVKM. CDR3 sequence (DNA): TGTGCCAGCAAAAGGAGGAACGAGCAGTACTTC. Protein product: CASKRRNEQYF.

V gene TRBV5-1 combines with J gene TRBJ2-1, with TRBD2 identical over 8 bases. V gave up 0 bases and J gave up 2 bases; unmatched junction bases: 7. CDR3 length equals 17 residues. Germline-derived CDR1 and CDR2 are SGHRS and YFSETQ. The CDR3 here is CASSLGWVAGTYNEQFF. For the CDR3, the DNA is TGCGCCAGCAGCTTGGGATGGGTAGCGGGAACCTACAATGAGCAGTTCTTC.

The rearrangement joins TRBV19 to TRBJ2-7; a weak D match, TRBD1 (5 bases). The germline V gene has CDR1 LNHDA and CDR2 SQIVND (reference sequence). Trimming took off 1 base at V and 2 bases at J, with 9 bases between the two ends. The CDR3 has 14 amino acids. The CDR3 is CASSIGGGAYEQYF. The CDR3 bases are TGTGCCAGTAGTATAGGGGGCGGAGCCTACGAGCAGTACTTC.

There are a few counts of this clone. The chain couples TRBV21-1 to TRBJ1-2; the table names TRBD1, a call not compared with the DNA. TRBV21-1 is deemed a pseudogene. CDR3 length: 17 amino acids. The CDR3 here is CASSKGDRVSGNYGYTF. For the CDR3, the DNA is TGTGCCAGCAGCAAAGGGGACAGGGTAAGTGGTAACTATGGCTACACCTTC.

This chain joins TRBV27 and TRBJ2-7; 7 bases fit TRBD1. Germline loops: CDR1 MNHEY, CDR2 SMNVEV (reference sequence). Losses at the gene ends were 1 base for V and 2 bases for J; bases not matched to a gene: 5. The CDR3 is 15 amino acids. CDR3 bases: TGTGCCAGCAGTTTATTCCAGGGGGTCCCCTACGAGCAGTACTTC. Amino acids: CASSLFQGVPYEQYF.

The V and J genes are TRBV25-1 and TRBJ2-5; 7 bases are a match to TRBD1. After removal of 7 bases from V and 5 bases from J, the junction contained 13 bases not matched to a gene. Germline V CDR1 and CDR2: MGHDK, SYGVNS. The CDR3 has 15 amino acids. In DNA, the CDR3 is TGTGCCAGCATTAGCCGGGACAGTCAAGTGGAGACCCAGTACTTC. It specifies CASISRDSQVETQYF.

The gene calls are TRBV6-5 and TRBJ1-2; TRBD1 is a possible D gene (6 bases). This CDR3 spans 14 amino acids. Trimming took 4 bases from V and 0 from J, leaving 9 bases between them. Germline lookup yields CDR1 MNHEY and CDR2 SVGAGI. CDR3 amino acids: CASSWTETNYGYTF. The CDR3 DNA reads as TGTGCCAGCAGTTGGACAGAGACTAACTATGGCTACACCTTC.

The chain recombines TRBV10-3 with TRBJ2-5; TRBD2 matches 8 bases. The CDR3 is 17 residues long. J was trimmed by 5 bases and V by 2 bases; bases with no gene match: 13. Germline V gene lookup returns CDR1 ENHRY and CDR2 SYGVKD. The CDR3 is CAISEPISGGARETQYF. Here the CDR3 DNA reads TGTGCCATCAGTGAGCCCATCTCCGGGGGGGCGAGGGAGACCCAGTACTTC.

A note on this clone: An end of the junction does not agree with germline; a read error may underlie this. This sample also contains other DNA sequences that code for the same CDR3. V gene TRBV9 combines with J gene TRBJ2-7; D is ambiguous. CDR3 size: 11 residues. The germline gives CDR1 SGDLS, CDR2 YYNGEE. CDR3 region: CASSVSYEQYF. The CDR3 DNA reads as TGTGCCAGCAGCGTATCTTACGAGCAATACTTC.

This chain uses TRBV9 with TRBJ2-3; D is undetermined. The germline V gene encodes CDR1 SGDLS and CDR2 YYNGEE. V was clipped by 0 bases and J by 4 bases, with 15 bases between them. This CDR3 comprises 16 residues. The DNA of the CDR3 is TGTGCCAGCAGCGTAGAGGCCCTACCGCAGGCAGATACGCAGTATTTT. It specifies CASSVEALPQADTQYF. The whole variable domain, filled in from reference TRBV9 and TRBJ2-3, reads DSGVTQTPKHLITATGQRVTLRCSPRSGDLSVYWYQQSLDQGLQFLIQYYNGEERAKGNILERFSAQQFPDLHSELNLSSLELGDSALYFCASSVEALPQADTQYFGPGTRLTVL.

The chain has TRBV29-1 and TRBJ1-2, with D possibly being TRBD1 (6 bases). V was pared by 3 bases and J by 4 bases, with 12 bases between. This CDR3 comprises 13 residues. Germline loops: CDR1 SQVTM, CDR2 ANQGSEA. CDR3 bases: TGCAGCGTTGAGGCGGGGGCAGGCTATGGCTACACCTTC. It translates to CSVEAGAGYGYTF. Based on the CDR3 plus reference TRBV29-1 and TRBJ1-2, the full variable domain is SAVISQKPSRDICQRGTSLTIQCQVDSQVTMMFWYRQQPGQSLTLIATANQGSEATYESGFVIDKFPISRPNLTFSTLTVSNMSPEDSSIYLCSVEAGAGYGYTFGSGTRLTVV.

As for this clone: One base separates it from a far larger clone, so it is likely a read error. DNA for the CDR3: TGTGCCAGCAGCTTATTTTCGGGTCCGAGCTCCTACGAGCAGTACTTC. Translated: CASSLFSGPSSYEQYF. The rearrangement joins TRBV4-1 to TRBJ2-7; the D is unclear. CDR3 size: 16 residues. Germline CDR1 and CDR2: MGHRA and YSYEKL.

As regards this clone: A junction boundary mismatches the germline segment, possibly from a read error. This chain connects TRBV6-4 to TRBJ2-6; weak D call: TRBD1 (5 bases). The CDR3 sequence is 14 residues long. Germline loops: CDR1 MRHNA, CDR2 SNTAGT. The CDR3, as DNA: TGTGCCAGCGGACCGAGCTCTGGGGCCAACGGCCTGACTTTC. Protein sequence: CASGPSSGANGLTF.

Only a few counts were recorded for this clone. This chain joins TRBV29-1 and TRBJ1-2; 7 nucleotides agree with TRBD1. The CDR3 is made up of 12 amino acids. Germline CDR1 is SQVTM and CDR2 is ANQGSEA. V lost 5 bases and J lost 0; bases outside the gene matches: 0. CDR3 protein: CSVQGANYGYTF. The CDR3 nucleotides are TGCAGCGTTCAGGGGGCTAACTATGGCTACACCTTC.

V gene TRBV7-2 combines with J gene TRBJ2-1; 8 nucleotides match TRBD1. The V and J ends lost 5 bases and 4 bases, in that order; junction bases with no gene match: 13. The CDR3 contains 17 residues. Looked up from germline, CDR1 is SGHTA and CDR2 is FQGNSA. CDR3 protein: CASSQWGDRGGYNEQFF. The CDR3 nucleotides read TGTGCCAGCAGCCAATGGGGAGACAGGGGAGGTTACAATGAGCAGTTCTTC. The full variable domain, completed using reference TRBV7-2 and TRBJ2-1, is GAGVSQSPSNKVTEKGKDVELRCDPISGHTALYWYRQSLGQGLEFLIYFQGNSAPDKSGLPSDRFSAERTGGSVSTLTIQRTQQEDSAVYLCASSQWGDRGGYNEQFFGPGTRLTVL.

The rearrangement uses TRBV7-2 and TRBJ1-2, with D maybe TRBD1 (6 bases). Trimming cost V 5 bases and J 6 bases, with 13 bases left between them. CDR1 and CDR2 from the germline V gene are SGHTA and FQGNSA. The length of the CDR3 is 13 residues. The CDR3 DNA is TGTGCCAGCAGCCCTGGACAGCAACATGGCTACACCTTC. Translating gives CASSPGQQHGYTF.

The gene calls are TRBV27 and TRBJ2-3; 8 bases fit TRBD2. Germline CDR1 is MNHEY and CDR2 is SMNVEV (reference sequence). J gave up 7 bases and V 5 bases, and 11 bases lay outside the gene matches. This CDR3 spans 15 amino acids. The CDR3 nucleotides are TGTGCCAGCAGTCCGCGGACTAGCCTCATGAATACGCAGTATTTT. Encoded protein: CASSPRTSLMNTQYF.

This chain links TRBV4-2 with TRBJ1-5; D call uncertain. V dropped 0 bases and J dropped 0 bases, with 15 bases sitting between them. The CDR3 has 18 residues. Germline V gene data show CDR1 as LGHNA and CDR2 as YNFKEQ. The CDR3 sequence is CASSQDSKAAVSNQPQHF. The CDR3 DNA is TGTGCCAGCAGCCAAGATTCGAAGGCGGCGGTTAGCAATCAGCCCCAGCATTTT.

This sequence joins TRBV6-1 and TRBJ2-5; 7 nucleotides agree with TRBD1. Germline-derived CDR1 and CDR2 are MNHNS and SASEGT. The CDR3 is 16 residues long. Trimming at V came to 4 bases and at J to 2 bases, leaving 10 bases not matched to a gene. CDR3 sequence: CASSASGQFHQETQYF. The CDR3 coding sequence is TGTGCCAGCAGTGCTTCGGGACAGTTCCATCAAGAGACCCAGTACTTC.

The rearrangement links TRBV11-2 to TRBJ2-2; 8 positions match TRBD2. From germline, CDR1 is SGHAT and CDR2 FQNNGV. The CDR3 is made up of 17 amino acids. Losses at the gene ends were 0 bases for V and 4 bases for J; bases not matched to a gene: 7. The CDR3 bases are TGTGCCAGCAGCTTAGATGGTGGCGGGGGGTTCACCGGGGAGCTGTTTTTT. This sequence encodes CASSLDGGGGFTGELFF.

V is TRBV6-5 and J is TRBJ2-1; 11 bases align to TRBD1. Looked up from germline, CDR1 is MNHEY and CDR2 is SVGAGI. The CDR3 is 16 residues long. Unmatched junction bases numbered 6, after V lost 2 bases and J lost 6 bases. The CDR3 DNA sequence: TGTGCCAGCAGTTACGAAGGGACAGGGGGTTTCAATGAGCAGTTCTTC. Its protein is CASSYEGTGGFNEQFF.

DNA for the CDR3: TGTGCCAGCAGCCAAAGGACAGGGGCCCCCCAAAACGGCTACACCTTC. It encodes CASSQRTGAPQNGYTF. The chain uses TRBV6-4 and TRBJ1-2; TRBD1 matches 9 bases. This CDR3 is built from 16 residues. Germline V gene data show CDR1 as MRHNA and CDR2 as SNTAGT. V lost 6 bases to trimming and J lost 8 bases; unmatched junction nucleotides: 16.

The chain is built from TRBV6-4 and TRBJ2-2, with 11 bases that match TRBD2. The germline CDR1 and CDR2 sequences are MRHNA and SNTAGT. This CDR3 spans 17 amino acids. The V segment lost 0 bases and the J segment 0 bases; nucleotides outside the gene matches: 0. This CDR3 is CASSDSTSGTNTGELFF. CDR3 bases: TGTGCCAGCAGTGACTCGACTAGCGGGACGAACACCGGGGAGCTGTTTTTT.

This clone was counted a few times. V is TRBV30 and J is TRBJ1-1, with D perhaps matching TRBD1 (5 bases). Germline assignment: CDR1 GTSNPN and CDR2 SVGIG (reference sequence). The CDR3 consists of 13 residues. The V gene lost 0 bases and the J gene lost 1 base, with 6 bases spanning the gap. CDR3 DNA sequence: TGTGCCTGGAGTGTCCAGGGGAACACTGAAGCTTTCTTT. Protein product: CAWSVQGNTEAFF. Complete variable domain (other parts from reference TRBV30 and TRBJ1-1): SQTIHQWPATLVQPVGSPLSLECTVEGTSNPNLYWYRQAAGRGLQLLFYSVGIGQISSEVPQNLSASRPQDRQFILSSKKLLLSDSGFYLCAWSVQGNTEAFFGQGTRLTVV.

V usage is TRBV27 and J usage is TRBJ2-3; tentatively, D is TRBD2 (5 bases). Trimming took off 3 bases at V and 5 bases at J, with 9 bases between the two ends. Germline lookup yields CDR1 MNHEY and CDR2 SMNVEV (reference sequence). The CDR3 is 13 residues long. The CDR3 DNA reads as TGTGCCAGCAGTTTTGCAGGAGGAGATACGCAGTATTTT. Its protein product is CASSFAGGDTQYF.